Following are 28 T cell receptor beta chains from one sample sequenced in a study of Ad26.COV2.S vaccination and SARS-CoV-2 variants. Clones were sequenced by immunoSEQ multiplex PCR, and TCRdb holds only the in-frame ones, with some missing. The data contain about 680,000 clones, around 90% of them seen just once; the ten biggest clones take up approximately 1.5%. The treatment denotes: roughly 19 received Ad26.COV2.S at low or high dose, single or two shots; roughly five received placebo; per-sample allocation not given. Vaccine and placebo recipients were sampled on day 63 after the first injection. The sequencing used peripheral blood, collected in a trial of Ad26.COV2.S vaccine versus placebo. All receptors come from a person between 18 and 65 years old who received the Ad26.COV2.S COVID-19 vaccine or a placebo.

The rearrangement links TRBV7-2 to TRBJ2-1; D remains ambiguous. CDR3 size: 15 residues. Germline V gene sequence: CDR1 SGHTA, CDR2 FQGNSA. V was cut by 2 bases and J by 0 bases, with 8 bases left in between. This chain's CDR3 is CASSLTASSYNEQFF. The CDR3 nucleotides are TGTGCCAGCAGCTTAACAGCGAGCTCCTACAATGAGCAGTTCTTC.

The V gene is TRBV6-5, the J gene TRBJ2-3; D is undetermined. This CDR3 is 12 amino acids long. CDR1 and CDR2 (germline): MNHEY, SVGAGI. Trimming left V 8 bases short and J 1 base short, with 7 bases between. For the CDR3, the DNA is TGTGCCAGCGGGGAACGCACAGATACGCAGTATTTT. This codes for CASGERTDTQYF.

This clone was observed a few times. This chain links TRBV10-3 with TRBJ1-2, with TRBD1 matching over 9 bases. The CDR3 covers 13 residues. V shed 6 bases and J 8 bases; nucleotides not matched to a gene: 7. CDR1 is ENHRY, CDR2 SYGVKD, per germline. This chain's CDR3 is CAISLQGAWGYTF. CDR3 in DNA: TGTGCCATCAGCCTACAGGGGGCTTGGGGCTACACCTTC.

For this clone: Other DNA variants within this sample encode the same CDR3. The DNA for the CDR3 is TGCAGCGTTGGAAGAGGATACGAGCAGTACTTC. This encodes CSVGRGYEQYF. The chain employs TRBV29-1 and TRBJ2-7; D call uncertain. The V end was cut by 4 bases, the J end by 4 bases, with 8 bases between. Looked up from germline, CDR1 is SQVTM and CDR2 is ANQGSEA. The CDR3 is 11 residues long.

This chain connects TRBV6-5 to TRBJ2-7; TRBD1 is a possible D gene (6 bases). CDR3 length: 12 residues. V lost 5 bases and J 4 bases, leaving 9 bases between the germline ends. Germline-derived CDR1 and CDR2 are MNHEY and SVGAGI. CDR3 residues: CASSRDIYEQYF. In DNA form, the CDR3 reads TGTGCCAGCAGTCGGGACATTTACGAGCAGTACTTC.

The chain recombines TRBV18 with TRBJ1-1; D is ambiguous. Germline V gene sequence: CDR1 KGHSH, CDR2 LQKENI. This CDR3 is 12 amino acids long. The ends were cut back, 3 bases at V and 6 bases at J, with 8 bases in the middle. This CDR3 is CASSPAPPEAFF. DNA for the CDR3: TGTGCCAGCTCACCGGCCCCACCTGAAGCTTTCTTT. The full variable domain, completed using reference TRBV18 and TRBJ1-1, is NAGVMQNPRHLVRRRGQEARLRCSPMKGHSHVYWYRQLPEEGLKFMVYLQKENIIDESGMPKERFSAEFPKEGPSILRIQQVVRGDSAAYFCASSPAPPEAFFGQGTRLTVV.

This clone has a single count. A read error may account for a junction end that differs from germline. CDR3 in amino acids: CATSLLAGGNIEQFF. CDR3 in DNA: TGCGCCACCAGCCTACTAGCGGGAGGAAATATTGAGCAGTTCTTC. The chain carries TRBV5-1 and TRBJ2-1, with 12 bases lining up with TRBD2. There are 15 residues in the CDR3. The germline V gene encodes CDR1 SGHRS and CDR2 YFSETQ.

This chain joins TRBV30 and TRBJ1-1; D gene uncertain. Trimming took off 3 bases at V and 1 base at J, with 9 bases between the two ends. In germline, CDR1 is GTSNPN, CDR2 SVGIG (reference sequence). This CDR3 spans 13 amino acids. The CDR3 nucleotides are TGTGCCTGGAGCAAATCAGGGAACACTGAAGCTTTCTTT. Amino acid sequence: CAWSKSGNTEAFF.

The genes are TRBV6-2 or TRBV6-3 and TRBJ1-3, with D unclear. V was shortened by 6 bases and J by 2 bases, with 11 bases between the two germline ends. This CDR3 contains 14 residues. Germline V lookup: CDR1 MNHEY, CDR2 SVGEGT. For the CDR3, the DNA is TGTGCCAGCAGCCGCGGGAATACTGGAAACACCATATATTTT. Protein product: CASSRGNTGNTIYF.

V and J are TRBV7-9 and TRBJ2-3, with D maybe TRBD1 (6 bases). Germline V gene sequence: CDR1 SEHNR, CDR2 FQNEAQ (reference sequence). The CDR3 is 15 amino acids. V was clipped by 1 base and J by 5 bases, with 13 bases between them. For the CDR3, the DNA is TGTGCCAGCAGCTTAGAGGCAGGGGTCGGAGATACGCAGTATTTT. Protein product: CASSLEAGVGDTQYF.

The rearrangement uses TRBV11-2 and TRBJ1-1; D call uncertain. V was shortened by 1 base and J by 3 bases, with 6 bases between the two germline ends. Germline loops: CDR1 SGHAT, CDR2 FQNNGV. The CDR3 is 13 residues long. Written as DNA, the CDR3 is TGTGCCAGCAGCTTAGCGGCGTACACTGAAGCTTTCTTT. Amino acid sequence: CASSLAAYTEAFF.

CDR3 coding DNA: TGTGCCAGCAGCTCCGACCCGGGACCTAAGGAGCAGTACTTC. Translating it yields CASSSDPGPKEQYF. This chain joins TRBV7-9 and TRBJ2-7; D assignment may be TRBD1 or TRBD2 (5 bases each). The germline V and J ends were trimmed by 4 bases and 7 bases, with 17 bases remaining between them. This CDR3 is built from 14 residues. The V gene's germline CDR1 is SEHNR and CDR2 FQNEAQ (reference sequence).

CDR3: CASSQDLTSGGREQFF. CDR3 nucleotide sequence: TGCGCCAGCAGCCAAGATCTAACTAGCGGGGGTAGGGAGCAGTTCTTC. The chain uses TRBV4-1 and TRBJ2-1; 11 nucleotides match TRBD2. Germline V gene lookup returns CDR1 MGHRA and CDR2 YSYEKL. The CDR3 extends over 16 amino acids. Unmatched junction bases numbered 8, after V lost 0 bases and J lost 10 bases.

The CDR3 region has the DNA TGTGCCAGCAGCCCAGGACTAGCGGAGATCACAGATACGCAGTATTTT. Translated: CASSPGLAEITDTQYF. The chain carries TRBV9 and TRBJ2-3, with 10 bases matching TRBD2. Germline V lookup: CDR1 SGDLS, CDR2 YYNGEE. With 4 bases clipped from V and 2 bases from J, the junction kept 7 bases outside the gene matches. The CDR3 is 16 amino acids.

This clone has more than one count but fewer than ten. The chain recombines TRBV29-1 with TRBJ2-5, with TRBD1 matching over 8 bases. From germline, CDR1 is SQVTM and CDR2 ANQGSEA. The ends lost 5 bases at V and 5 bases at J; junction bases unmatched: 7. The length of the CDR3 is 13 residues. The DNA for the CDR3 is TGCAGCGTTTTCAGGACAGGGCTGGAGACCCAGTACTTC. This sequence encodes CSVFRTGLETQYF.

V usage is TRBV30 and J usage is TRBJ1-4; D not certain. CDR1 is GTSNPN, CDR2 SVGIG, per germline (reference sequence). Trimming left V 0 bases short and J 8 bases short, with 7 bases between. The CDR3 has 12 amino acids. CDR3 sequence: CAWSVLEEKLFF. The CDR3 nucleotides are TGTGCCTGGAGTGTACTCGAAGAAAAACTGTTTTTT.

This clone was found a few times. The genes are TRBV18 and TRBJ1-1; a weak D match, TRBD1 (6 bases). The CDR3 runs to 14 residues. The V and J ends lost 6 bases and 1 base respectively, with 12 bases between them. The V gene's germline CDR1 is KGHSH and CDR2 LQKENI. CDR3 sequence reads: CASSGGGKNTEAFF. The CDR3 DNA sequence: TGTGCCAGCTCGGGAGGGGGAAAGAACACTGAAGCTTTCTTT.

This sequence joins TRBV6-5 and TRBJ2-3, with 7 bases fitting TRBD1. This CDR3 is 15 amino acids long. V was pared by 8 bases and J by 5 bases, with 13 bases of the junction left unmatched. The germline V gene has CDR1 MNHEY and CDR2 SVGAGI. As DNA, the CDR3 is TGTGCCAGCCGATTTACGGCGGCAGGGGGAGATACGCAGTATTTT. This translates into CASRFTAAGGDTQYF.

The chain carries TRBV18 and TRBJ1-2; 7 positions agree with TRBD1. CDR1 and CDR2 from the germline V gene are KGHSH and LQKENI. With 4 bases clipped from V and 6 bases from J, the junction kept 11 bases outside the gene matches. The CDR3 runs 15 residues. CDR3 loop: CASSLVTGDEDGYTF. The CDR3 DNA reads TGTGCCAGCTCACTAGTTACAGGGGACGAGGATGGCTACACCTTC.

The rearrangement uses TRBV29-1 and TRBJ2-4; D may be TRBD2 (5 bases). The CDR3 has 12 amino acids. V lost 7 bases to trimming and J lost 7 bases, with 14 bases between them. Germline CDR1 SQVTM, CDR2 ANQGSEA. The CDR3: CSAPDLSNIQYF. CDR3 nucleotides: TGCAGCGCCCCGGACTTATCTAACATTCAGTACTTC. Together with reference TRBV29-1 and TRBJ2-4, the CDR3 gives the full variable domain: SAVISQKPSRDICQRGTSLTIQCQVDSQVTMMFWYRQQPGQSLTLIATANQGSEATYESGFVIDKFPISRPNLTFSTLTVSNMSPEDSSIYLCSAPDLSNIQYFGAGTRLSVL.

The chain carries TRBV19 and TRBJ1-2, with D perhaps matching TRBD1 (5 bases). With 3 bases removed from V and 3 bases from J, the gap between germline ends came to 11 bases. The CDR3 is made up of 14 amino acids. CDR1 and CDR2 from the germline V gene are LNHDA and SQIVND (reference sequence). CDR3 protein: CASSISGTDYGYTF. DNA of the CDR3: TGTGCCAGTAGTATCTCCGGGACCGACTATGGCTACACCTTC.

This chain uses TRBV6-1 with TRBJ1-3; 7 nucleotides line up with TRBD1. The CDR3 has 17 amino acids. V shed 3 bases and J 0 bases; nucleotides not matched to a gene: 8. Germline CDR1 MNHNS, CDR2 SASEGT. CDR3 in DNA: TGTGCCAGCAGTGACGACAGGGTATCGAGCTCTGGAAACACCATATATTTT. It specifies CASSDDRVSSSGNTIYF.

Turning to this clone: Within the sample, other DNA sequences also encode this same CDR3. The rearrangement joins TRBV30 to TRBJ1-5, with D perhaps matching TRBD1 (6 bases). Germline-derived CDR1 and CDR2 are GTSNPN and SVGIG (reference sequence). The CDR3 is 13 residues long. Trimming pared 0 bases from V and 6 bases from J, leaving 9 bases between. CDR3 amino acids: CAWSVQGGQPQHF. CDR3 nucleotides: TGTGCCTGGAGTGTACAGGGTGGTCAGCCCCAGCATTTT.

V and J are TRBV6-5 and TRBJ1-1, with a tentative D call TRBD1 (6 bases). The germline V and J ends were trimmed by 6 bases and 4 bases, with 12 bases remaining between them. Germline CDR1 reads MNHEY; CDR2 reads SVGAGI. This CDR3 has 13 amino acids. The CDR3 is CASSQGTLTEAFF. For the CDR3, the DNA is TGTGCCAGCAGCCAAGGGACACTCACTGAAGCTTTCTTT.

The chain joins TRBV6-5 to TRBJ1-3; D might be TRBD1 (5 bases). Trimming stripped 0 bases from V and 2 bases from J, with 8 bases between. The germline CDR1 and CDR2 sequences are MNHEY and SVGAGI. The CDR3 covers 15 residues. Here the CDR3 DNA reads TGTGCCAGCAGTTACTCGGGGGGGACTGGAAACACCATATATTTT. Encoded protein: CASSYSGGTGNTIYF.

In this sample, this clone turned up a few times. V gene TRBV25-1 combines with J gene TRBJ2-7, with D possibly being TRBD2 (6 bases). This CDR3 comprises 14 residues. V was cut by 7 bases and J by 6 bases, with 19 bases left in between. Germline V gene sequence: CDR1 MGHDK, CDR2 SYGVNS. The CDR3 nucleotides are TGTGCCAGCAAACGTGCTGATGTGGAGGGCGAGCAGTACTTC. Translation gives CASKRADVEGEQYF.

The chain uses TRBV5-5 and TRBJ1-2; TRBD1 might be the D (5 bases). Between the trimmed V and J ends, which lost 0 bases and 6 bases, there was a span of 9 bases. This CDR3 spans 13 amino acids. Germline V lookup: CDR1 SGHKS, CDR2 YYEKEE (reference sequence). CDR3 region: CASSLGGSDGYTF. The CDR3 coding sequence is TGTGCCAGCAGCTTGGGGGGGTCAGATGGCTACACCTTC.

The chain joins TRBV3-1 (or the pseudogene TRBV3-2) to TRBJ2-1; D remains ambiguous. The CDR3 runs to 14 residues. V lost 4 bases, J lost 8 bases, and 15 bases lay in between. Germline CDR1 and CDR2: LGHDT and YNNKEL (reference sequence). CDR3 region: CASSPLTSVHEQFF. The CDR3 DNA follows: TGTGCCAGCAGCCCTTTAACTTCGGTCCATGAGCAGTTCTTC.